Each of the 21 T cell receptor beta chains below was sequenced from the same sample in a study of T cell responses to AZD1222 COVID-19 vaccine (dated by TCRdb to the early 2020s). Reading the label with the study, this specimen's time point is: baseline before first vaccination. Library creation used the immunoSEQ multiplex PCR assay. Drawn from immuneACCESS, this table holds only the in-frame rearrangements with V and J called that TCRdb kept. Clones are partly lost; checked studies trace under half to an unresolved V gene and leave the rest unexplained. This sample's table carries about 140,000 clones. Of the sample, 2% to 2.5% is held by the ten largest clones. Sequencing used peripheral blood. These receptors came from an adult in good health.

The CDR3 spells CASSYTGDYEQYF. The CDR3 DNA sequence: TGTGCCAGTAGTTATACAGGGGACTACGAGCAGTACTTC. The chain has TRBV19 and TRBJ2-7; TRBD1 agrees at 7 bases. The trim removed 5 bases at V and 3 bases at J, leaving 4 bases unmatched. Germline lookup yields CDR1 LNHDA and CDR2 SQIVND (reference sequence). This CDR3 contains 13 residues.

Its frequency marks this clone as medium-sized. The V call is TRBV6-5, the J call TRBJ2-2; 10 positions match TRBD1. The CDR3 length is 13 residues. CDR1 and CDR2 (germline): MNHEY, SVGAGI. Trimming at V came to 10 bases and at J to 6 bases, leaving 5 bases not matched to a gene. The CDR3 nucleotides read TGTGCCATTTCGGGACAGGGGCCCGGGGAGCTGTTTTTT. It yields the protein CAISGQGPGELFF.

The chain has TRBV21-1 and TRBJ2-6; TRBD2 is the table's D call and was not checked against the DNA. TRBV21-1 counts as a pseudogene. This CDR3 has 17 residues. DNA for the CDR3: TGTGCCAGCAGCAAAGAAGGTAGACGGGTTATGGCCAACGTCCTGACTTTC. As protein: CASSKEGRRVMANVLTF.

The chain recombines TRBV7-9 with TRBJ1-2, with 9 bases fitting TRBD1. V trimming: 4 bases; J trimming: 0 bases; junction bases outside the gene matches: 12. The V gene's germline CDR1 is SEHNR and CDR2 FQNEAQ (reference sequence). This CDR3 has 18 residues. Here the CDR3 DNA reads TGTGCCAGCAGCTCAGGACCAGACAGGGGGGCTCCTAACTATGGCTACACCTTC. Translation gives CASSSGPDRGAPNYGYTF.

The chain has TRBV6-5 and TRBJ1-5; D remains unclear. This CDR3 contains 14 residues. CDR1 is MNHEY and CDR2 is SVGAGI in the germline V gene. The V and J ends lost 2 bases and 3 bases respectively, with 8 bases between them. This CDR3 reads CASSYAPINQPQHF. In DNA, the CDR3 is TGTGCCAGCAGTTACGCCCCCATCAATCAGCCCCAGCATTTT.

V and J are TRBV18 and TRBJ1-5; no clear D. V lost 0 bases and J lost 0, with 9 bases in between. This CDR3 spans 16 amino acids. From germline, CDR1 is KGHSH and CDR2 LQKENI. DNA for the CDR3: TGTGCCAGCTCACCACCGGGCAGGTATAGCAATCAGCCCCAGCATTTT. It translates to CASSPPGRYSNQPQHF.

The chain employs TRBV6-5 and TRBJ1-2; 7 bases line up with TRBD1. With V trimmed by 5 bases and J by 11 bases, 14 bases remained unmatched. There are 14 residues in the CDR3. Germline V gene lookup returns CDR1 MNHEY and CDR2 SVGAGI. DNA of the CDR3: TGTGCCAGCAGTAGACAGGGCGCCGATACAGGATACACCTTC. This encodes CASSRQGADTGYTF.

V and J are TRBV6-1 and TRBJ2-3, with 13 bases identical to TRBD2. This CDR3 spans 17 amino acids. J gave up 3 bases and V 2 bases, and 5 bases lay outside the gene matches. Germline V lookup: CDR1 MNHNS, CDR2 SASEGT. This CDR3 is CASSERQLAGGTDTQYF. CDR3 nucleotide sequence: TGTGCCAGCAGTGAACGACAACTAGCGGGGGGGACAGATACGCAGTATTTT.

V and J are TRBV6-5 and TRBJ1-3; no clear D. The ends were cut back, 4 bases at V and 2 bases at J, with 15 bases in the middle. Germline CDR1 MNHEY, CDR2 SVGAGI. The CDR3 has 16 residues. The CDR3 here is CASSSTRRRAGNTIYF. In nucleotides, the CDR3 is TGTGCCAGCAGTTCCACCCGACGGAGGGCTGGAAACACCATATATTTT.

This rearrangement joins TRBV7-8 to TRBJ1-5; D is possibly TRBD1 (6 bases). The CDR3 is made up of 15 amino acids. V was pared by 5 bases and J by 0 bases, with 11 bases between. Looked up from germline, CDR1 is SGHVS and CDR2 is FQNEAQ. Here the CDR3 reads CASSREGGSNQPQHF. CDR3 nucleotide sequence: TGTGCCAGCAGCCGAGAGGGGGGTAGCAATCAGCCCCAGCATTTT.

This chain connects TRBV3-1 (or the pseudogene TRBV3-2) to TRBJ1-4; a possible D gene is TRBD1 (6 bases). V gave up 6 bases and J gave up 3 bases, with 14 bases separating them. The CDR3 is 15 amino acids. CDR1 is LGHDT, CDR2 YNNKEL, per germline (reference sequence). CDR3 in DNA: TGTGCCAGCAGATTTTCCCAGGGGCCTAATGAAAAACTGTTTTTT. Translation gives CASRFSQGPNEKLFF.

CDR3 coding DNA: TGTGCCAGCAGCTGGGGCCCAGGTGGCGATTCACCCCTCCACTTT. Translating gives CASSWGPGGDSPLHF. The genes are TRBV7-3 and TRBJ1-6; D may be TRBD1 (5 bases). Germline assignment: CDR1 SGHTA and CDR2 FQGTGA. The CDR3 loop spans 15 amino acids. V dropped 4 bases and J dropped 8 bases, with 15 bases sitting between them.

The CDR3 sequence: CASSLRAEAEAFF. The CDR3 DNA reads as TGCGCCAGCAGCTTGAGGGCGGAGGCTGAAGCTTTCTTT. The chain recombines TRBV5-1 with TRBJ1-1; D gene unclear. This CDR3 region has 13 residues. V lost 1 base, J lost 6 bases, and 10 bases lay in between. Germline values: CDR1 SGHRS, CDR2 YFSETQ.

The rearrangement links TRBV30 to TRBJ2-1; no clear D gene. CDR1 is GTSNPN, CDR2 SVGIG, per germline (reference sequence). The CDR3 is 11 amino acids. V dropped 3 bases and J dropped 4 bases, with 4 bases sitting between them. Here the CDR3 reads CAWRQYNEQFF. The CDR3 bases are TGTGCCTGGAGACAGTACAATGAGCAGTTCTTC.

The chain carries TRBV7-2 and TRBJ2-5; 7 bases agree with TRBD1. The CDR3 is 14 amino acids. The germline V gene has CDR1 SGHTA and CDR2 FQGNSA. V lost 1 base and J lost 6; bases outside the gene matches: 5. CDR3 nucleotide sequence: TGTGCCAGCAGCTTAGGAGGGGGCGGAAAGACCCAGTACTTC. Translated: CASSLGGGGKTQYF.

The rearrangement links TRBV2 to TRBJ2-7; TRBD1 matches 10 bases. Germline assignment: CDR1 SNHLY and CDR2 FYNNEI. This CDR3 comprises 14 residues. The J segment lost 4 bases and the V segment lost 6 bases, leaving 6 bases of the junction unmatched. CDR3 sequence reads: CASREGQGKYEQYF. The CDR3 nucleotides are TGTGCCAGCAGGGAGGGACAGGGGAAATACGAGCAGTACTTC.

The rearrangement uses TRBV9 and TRBJ1-2, with D hard to call. Germline V gene sequence: CDR1 SGDLS, CDR2 YYNGEE. Between the trimmed V and J ends, which lost 0 bases and 2 bases, there was a span of 8 bases. The CDR3 has 14 residues. The DNA for the CDR3 is TGTGCCAGCAGCGTAGACGTGGAAAACTATGGCTACACCTTC. Protein product: CASSVDVENYGYTF.

The J gene is TRBJ2-1, the V gene TRBV25-1; TRBD1 agrees at 8 bases. V shed 2 bases and J 9 bases; nucleotides not matched to a gene: 9. The CDR3 contains 15 residues. Germline CDR1 reads MGHDK; CDR2 reads SYGVNS. This CDR3 reads CASSENQGASREQFF. The CDR3 coding sequence is TGTGCCAGCAGTGAAAACCAGGGGGCGAGTCGTGAGCAGTTCTTC.

The genes are TRBV4-1 and TRBJ2-7, with a tentative D call TRBD2 (6 bases). The CDR3 loop spans 16 amino acids. The germline V and J ends were trimmed by 1 base and 1 base, with 14 bases remaining between them. Germline V gene lookup returns CDR1 MGHRA and CDR2 YSYEKL. This chain's CDR3 is CASSQGGVTVSYEQYF. DNA for the CDR3: TGCGCCAGCAGCCAAGGGGGGGTGACAGTTTCCTACGAGCAGTACTTC.

The V gene is TRBV19, the J gene TRBJ2-6; no clear D. The V end was cut by 5 bases, the J end by 2 bases, with 10 bases between. The V gene's germline CDR1 is LNHDA and CDR2 SQIVND (reference sequence). The CDR3 totals 15 residues. CDR3 DNA: TGTGCCAGTAGTCGGTTGGCAGCTGGGGCCAACGTCCTGACTTTC. Its protein product is CASSRLAAGANVLTF.

The chain recombines TRBV4-1 with TRBJ1-1, with D possibly TRBD1 on 6 matching bases. This CDR3 has 15 residues. Germline V CDR1 and CDR2: MGHRA, YSYEKL. V lost 3 bases to trimming and J lost 4 bases, with 15 bases between them. CDR3 bases: TGCGCCAGCAGCCAGGACTCTGAAGGGGGCACTGAAGCTTTCTTT. It translates to CASSQDSEGGTEAFF.